These T cell receptor beta chains were read from a single sample in a study of prognosis after radiotherapy for stage I lung cancer. Via MiXCR, TCRdb re-called the multiplex PCR reads, giving one row per CDR3 protein. Of 15,000 to 20,000 distinct CDR3 sequences listed, over 25% are singletons. The sample was PBMCs, taken before or after stereotactic body radiation therapy (not recorded which). The receptors stem from a donor over 45 with non-small cell lung cancer. The CDR3 runs from the conserved cysteine through the conserved F or W. The order of the fields is J gene, D gene, clone size, V gene, CDR3 protein, CDR3 DNA. A D gene is named only where the DNA matches it firmly. Expanded clones get a size class; other rows say once, few or many, or leave the size out.

>TRBJ2-7|.|many|TRBV20-1
CSASPSSHEQYF
TGCAGTGCTAGCCCCAGCTCCCACGAGCAGTACTTC
>TRBJ1-5|.|once|TRBV28
CVSRRHGNQPQHF
TGTGTCAGCAGACGACATGGAAACCAGCCCCAGCATTTT
>TRBJ1-3|.|many|TRBV7-9
CASSLGGNTIYF
TGTGCCAGCAGCTTAGGTGGAAACACCATATATTTT
>TRBJ2-7|.|many|TRBV20-1
CSATNRVDEQYF
TGCAGTGCTACAAACCGGGTGGACGAGCAGTACTTC
>TRBJ1-1|.|many|TRBV28
CASSFLSEAFF
TGTGCCAGCAGTTTCTTGTCTGAAGCTTTCTTT
>TRBJ2-1|.|many|TRBV20-1
CSATRRPFNEQFF
TGCAGTGCTACCCGTAGACCCTTCAATGAGCAGTTCTTC
>TRBJ1-2|.|medium-sized|TRBV30
CAWSAPGGSNYGYTF
TGTGCCTGGAGTGCGCCCGGGGGCTCCAACTATGGCTACACCTTC
>TRBJ2-7|TRBD2|many|TRBV20-1
CSATGRVSYEQYF
TGCAGTGCTACCGGGAGGGTGTCCTACGAGCAGTACTTC
>TRBJ2-2|.|many|TRBV6-2/TRBV6-3
CASSRQGGATGELFF
TGTGCCAGCAGTCGACAGGGAGGAGCAACCGGGGAGCTGTTTTTT
>TRBJ2-3|.|many|TRBV7-2
CASSLVGGVAADTQYF
TGTGCCAGCAGCTTAGTGGGGGGAGTGGCGGCAGATACGCAGTATTTT
>TRBJ2-3|TRBD2|hyperexpanded|TRBV27
CASSSRLAGGTDTQYF
TGTGCCAGCAGTTCGAGACTAGCGGGAGGCACAGATACGCAGTATTTT
>TRBJ2-1|.|large|TRBV20-1
CSARLSAGYNEQFF
TGCAGTGCTAGATTGTCGGCCGGATACAATGAGCAGTTCTTC
>TRBJ2-7|TRBD2|many|TRBV20-1
CSARDLRTSGSPSSYEQYF
TGCAGTGCTAGAGATCTAAGGACTAGCGGGAGCCCCAGCTCCTACGAGCAGTACTTC
>TRBJ1-2|.|many|TRBV28
CASSFGRDYGYTF
TGTGCCAGCAGTTTCGGCAGGGACTATGGCTACACCTTC
>TRBJ2-1|.|many|TRBV20-1
CSAENRGNEQFF
TGCAGTGCAGAAAACCGGGGCAATGAGCAGTTCTTC
>TRBJ1-5|TRBD1|many|TRBV27
CASSFATGGNQPQHF
TGTGCCAGCAGTTTTGCGACAGGGGGCAATCAGCCCCAGCATTTT
>TRBJ2-7|TRBD2|many|TRBV12-3/TRBV12-4
CASTERGAREQYF
TGTGCCAGCACCGAGCGGGGAGCGCGCGAGCAGTACTTC
>TRBJ2-1|.|.|TRBV12-3/TRBV12-4
CASSSLRVSGGQVYNGQFF
TGTGCCAGCAGTTCCTTGCGGGTATCTGGGGGGCAAGTCTACAATGGGCAGTTCTTC
>TRBJ2-7|.|many|TRBV2
CASGTPGGFEQYF
TGTGCCAGCGGAACCCCCGGGGGCTTCGAGCAGTACTTC
>TRBJ1-2|.|many|TRBV20-1
CSAIPVNYGYTF
TGCAGTGCTATCCCGGTTAACTATGGCTACACCTTC
>TRBJ2-1|.|.|TRBV4-3
CASSQVPPGTGYKEQFF
TGCGCCAGCAGCCAAGTTCCCCCCGGGACTGGCTACAAAGAGCAGTTCTTC
>TRBJ2-3|.|medium-sized|TRBV7-2
CASSLDQGTDTQYF
TGTGCCAGCAGCTTAGATCAAGGCACAGATACGCAGTATTTT
>TRBJ2-5|.|many|TRBV2
CASSGEPLETQYF
TGTGCCAGCAGCGGGGAGCCCCTCGAGACCCAGTACTTC
>TRBJ1-5|.|many|TRBV12-3/TRBV12-4
CASSLEWGGNQPQHF
TGTGCCAGCAGTTTAGAGTGGGGTGGCAATCAGCCCCAGCATTTT
>TRBJ2-5|.|many|TRBV19
CASSAHSPRTQYF
TGTGCCAGTAGTGCGCACAGCCCTAGGACCCAGTACTTC
>TRBJ2-7|.|.|TRBV27
CANSRTLGTSYEQYF
TGTGCCAACAGTCGAACTCTCGGGACAAGCTACGAGCAGTACTTC
>TRBJ2-7|TRBD2|many|TRBV30
CAWKRRRGTSGMVGGYEQYF
TGTGCCTGGAAGCGCAGAAGAGGGACTAGCGGGATGGTAGGGGGCTACGAGCAGTACTTC
>TRBJ1-4|TRBD1|many|TRBV7-9
CASSLPGQFSTNEKLFF
TGTGCCAGCAGCTTACCGGGACAGTTTTCAACTAATGAAAAACTGTTTTTT
>TRBJ2-2|.|medium-sized|TRBV11-3
CASSSNSNTGELFF
TGTGCCAGCAGCTCTAACAGCAACACCGGGGAGCTGTTTTTT
>TRBJ2-7|.|many|TRBV5-6
CASSLGRLGGYEQYF
TGTGCCAGCAGCTTGGGGCGGCTTGGGGGTTACGAGCAGTACTTC
>TRBJ2-5|.|many|TRBV28
CASSLWDTGQETQYF
TGTGCCAGCAGTTTATGGGACACGGGACAAGAGACCCAGTACTTC
>TRBJ2-7|TRBD2|.|TRBV19
CASIGSGGVVYEQYF
TGTGCCAGTATTGGGAGCGGGGGCGTAGTCTACGAGCAGTACTTC
>TRBJ2-5|TRBD2|many|TRBV20-1
CSAPGLAGEWKETQYF
TGCAGTGCCCCCGGCCTAGCGGGAGAGTGGAAAGAGACCCAGTACTTC
>TRBJ1-2|TRBD1|many|TRBV28
CASSSGQGYYGYTF
TGTGCCAGCAGTTCGGGACAGGGTTACTATGGCTACACCTTC
>TRBJ2-1|.|.|TRBV2
CASSEAQSIWIRFGEQFF
TGTGCCAGCAGTGAAGCGCAGTCTATCTGGATAAGGTTCGGTGAGCAGTTCTTC
>TRBJ2-3|TRBD2|many|TRBV2
CASSDGLAGATDTQYF
TGTGCCAGCAGTGACGGACTAGCGGGAGCGACAGATACGCAGTATTTT
>TRBJ2-7|TRBD2|.|TRBV2
CASSPQLAGVYEQYF
TGTGCCAGCAGTCCGCAACTAGCGGGAGTCTACGAGCAGTACTTC
>TRBJ2-1|.|many|TRBV6-1
CASSAGYGSYNEQFF
TGTGCCAGCAGTGCCGGGTACGGCTCCTACAATGAGCAGTTCTTC
>TRBJ2-7|TRBD2|many|TRBV20-1
CSARLREGGWGEQYF
TGCAGTGCTAGACTGCGGGAGGGTGGGTGGGGGGAGCAGTACTTC
>TRBJ2-3|TRBD2|many|TRBV4-3
CASSQDRGLGADTQYF
TGCGCCAGCAGCCAAGATCGGGGACTAGGTGCCGATACGCAGTATTTT
>TRBJ1-1|TRBD1|.|TRBV12-3/TRBV12-4
CASTPRDRGNSEAFF
TGTGCCAGCACACCCCGGGACAGGGGGAACAGTGAAGCTTTCTTT
>TRBJ1-5|.|many|TRBV27
CASRSQGDQPQHF
TGTGCCAGCAGATCACAAGGGGATCAGCCCCAGCATTTT
>TRBJ2-3|.|.|TRBV20-1
CSAQSPQGFSDTQYF
TGCAGTGCCCAGAGCCCGCAGGGATTCTCAGATACGCAGTATTTT
>TRBJ2-5|TRBD2|many|TRBV20-1
CSASFAGAETQYF
TGCAGTGCTAGTTTTGCGGGAGCAGAGACCCAGTACTTC
>TRBJ2-3|TRBD2|.|TRBV27
CASPLGLAEITDTQYF
TGTGCCAGCCCCCTGGGACTAGCGGAGATCACAGATACGCAGTATTTT
>TRBJ2-2|.|many|TRBV6-5
CASSWAANTGELFF
TGTGCCAGCAGTTGGGCCGCGAACACCGGGGAGCTGTTTTTT
>TRBJ1-4|TRBD1|many|TRBV7-9
CASSSDRVPNEKLFF
TGTGCCAGCAGCTCCGACAGGGTACCTAATGAAAAACTGTTTTTT
>TRBJ1-1|TRBD1|.|TRBV6-1
CASSPGTGGCVTEAFF
TGTGCCAGCAGTCCCGGGACAGGGGGCTGTGTCACTGAAGCTTTCTTT